A single sample is the source of the 19 T cell receptor beta chains below, sequenced in a study of T cells in Graves' hyperthyroidism and ophthalmopathy. Researchers amplified the TCR beta CDR3 regions from RNA transcripts. HTBI primers drove first-round RT-PCR of the TCR CDR3. Each CDR3 protein gets one entry after TCRdb re-called the multiplex PCR reads with MiXCR. The table records some 420,000 distinct CDR3 sequences, roughly an eighth of them present only once. Sequencing was performed on blood. The origin of the receptors is a woman aged 18-29 years with Graves' hyperthyroidism.

The genes are TRBV5-1 and TRBJ2-2, with 12 positions matching TRBD1. CDR3 length equals 15 residues. J was trimmed by 6 bases and V by 4 bases; bases with no gene match: 4. Germline CDR1 is SGHRS and CDR2 is YFSETQ. CDR3 in DNA: TGCGCCAGCAGCGTGGGACAGGGGGCGTCCGGGGAGCTGTTTTTT. Translation: CASSVGQGASGELFF.

The V gene is TRBV10-3, the J gene TRBJ2-2; 9 nucleotides match TRBD2. V dropped 11 bases and J dropped 7; count of bases not matched to a gene: 11. Germline CDR1 and CDR2: ENHRY and SYGVKD. CDR3 length: 14 residues. This CDR3 is CASWTSALGGELFF. CDR3 bases: TGTGCCTCCTGGACTAGCGCATTAGGCGGGGAGCTGTTTTTT.

This clonotype was detected ten times or more. The chain combines TRBV12-3 or TRBV12-4 with TRBJ2-7; D not certain. The length of the CDR3 is 12 residues. The ends were cut back, 5 bases at V and 4 bases at J, with 9 bases in the middle. The CDR3 protein is CASSHDRYEQYF. The CDR3 DNA reads as TGTGCCAGCAGTCATGACCGTTACGAGCAGTACTTC.

V and J are TRBV29-1 and TRBJ2-7; 9 bases line up with TRBD2. In germline, CDR1 is SQVTM, CDR2 ANQGSEA. This CDR3 spans 13 amino acids. Germline trimming cut 7 bases from V and 4 bases from J; bases unmatched to any gene: 8. The CDR3 loop is CSGIAGVGYEQYF. In DNA form, the CDR3 reads TGCAGCGGTATAGCGGGAGTGGGGTACGAGCAGTACTTC.

This clonotype was seen repeatedly, ten times or more. This chain connects TRBV12-3 or TRBV12-4 to TRBJ2-5; TRBD2 aligns across 12 bases. CDR3 size: 15 residues. The V segment lost 4 bases and the J segment 8 bases; nucleotides outside the gene matches: 8. Written as DNA, the CDR3 is TGTGCCAGCAGTTCCCCACCGGGACTAGCGGGTACCCAGTACTTC. It codes for CASSSPPGLAGTQYF.

A few counts support this clonotype. The chain carries TRBV5-4 and TRBJ2-3; D gene ambiguous. Looked up from germline, CDR1 is SGHNT and CDR2 is YYREEE (reference sequence). V was pared by 3 bases and J by 4 bases, with 12 bases between. This CDR3 region has 14 residues. CDR3 amino acids: CASSSPSQADTQYF. In DNA, the CDR3 is TGTGCCAGCAGCTCCCCCTCTCAGGCAGATACGCAGTATTTT.

The rearrangement joins TRBV12-3 or TRBV12-4 to TRBJ2-1, with 13 positions matching TRBD2. J gave up 9 bases and V 6 bases, and 11 bases lay outside the gene matches. The CDR3 extends over 16 amino acids. CDR3 sequence (DNA): TGTGCCAGCAGCCTAGAACTAGCGGGAGGGCAGGTTGAGCAGTTCTTC. It is translated as CASSLELAGGQVEQFF.

This clonotype was counted once. This chain uses TRBV4-2 with TRBJ2-1; D perhaps matches TRBD2 (6 bases). Germline V gene sequence: CDR1 LGHNA, CDR2 YNFKEQ. Trimming took off 0 bases at V and 2 bases at J, with 17 bases between the two ends. The CDR3 sequence is 18 residues long. This chain's CDR3 is CASSQDLYGSQPYNEQFF. CDR3 DNA sequence: TGTGCCAGCAGCCAAGATCTCTACGGGAGTCAACCCTACAATGAGCAGTTCTTC.

At least ten counts were recorded for this clonotype. The V gene is TRBV29-1, the J gene TRBJ1-5; D uncertain. This CDR3 contains 13 residues. V was trimmed by 2 bases and J by 7 bases, leaving 12 bases between them. Germline V gives CDR1 SQVTM, CDR2 ANQGSEA. The CDR3 region is CSVELGLGQPQHF. In nucleotides, the CDR3 is TGCAGCGTTGAACTAGGGTTGGGACAGCCCCAGCATTTT.

With respect to this clonotype: This sequence may be a read error, since a much larger clone differs from it by one base. The chain combines TRBV20-1 with TRBJ2-1, with TRBD1 as a possible D gene (6 bases). The CDR3 contains 14 residues. Germline CDR1 and CDR2: DFQATT and SNEGSKA (reference sequence). CDR3 coding DNA: TGCAGTGCGAAAACAGGGAGCTCCTGCAATGAGCAGTTCTTC. Translating gives CSAKTGSSCNEQFF.

Ten or more counts support this clonotype. The chain uses TRBV20-1 and TRBJ2-1, with a tentative D call TRBD2 (5 bases). The length of the CDR3 is 15 residues. CDR1 and CDR2 from the germline V gene are DFQATT and SNEGSKA (reference sequence). V was shortened by 0 bases and J by 2 bases, with 11 bases between the two germline ends. CDR3 coding DNA: TGCAGTGCTAGAGACCTTAGCGAAACCTACAATGAGCAGTTCTTC. It translates to CSARDLSETYNEQFF.

This clonotype was counted many times. The chain combines TRBV3-1 with TRBJ1-1; D is ambiguous. V was pared by 1 base and J by 6 bases, with 9 bases between. CDR3 length: 13 amino acids. Looked up from germline, CDR1 is LGHDT and CDR2 is YNNKEL (reference sequence). The CDR3 loop is CASSQGGVSEAFF. The CDR3 bases are TGTGCCAGCAGCCAAGGCGGAGTGTCTGAAGCTTTCTTT.

In this sample, this clonotype turned up once. This chain joins TRBV5-4 and TRBJ2-5; 9 bases match TRBD1. From germline, CDR1 is SGHNT and CDR2 YYREEE (reference sequence). V was clipped by 4 bases and J by 5 bases; unmatched bases: 9. This CDR3 has 15 amino acids. The CDR3 region is CASSPDRGPGETQYF. The CDR3 nucleotides are TGTGCCAGCAGCCCGGACAGGGGTCCCGGGGAGACCCAGTACTTC. Full variable domain (remainder filled in from reference TRBV5-4 and TRBJ2-5): ETGVTQSPTHLIKTRGQQVTLRCSSQSGHNTVSWYQQALGQGPQFIFQYYREEENGRGNFPPRFSGLQFPNYSSELNVNALELDDSALYLCASSPDRGPGETQYFGPGTRLLVL.

The table lists this clonotype with a few counts. The chain recombines TRBV30 with TRBJ1-6; D is undetermined. CDR3 length: 13 residues. Germline-derived CDR1 and CDR2 are GTSNPN and SVGIG (reference sequence). Trimming took 0 bases from V and 8 from J, leaving 8 bases between them. The CDR3 loop reads CAWSVNMDSPLHF. The DNA of the CDR3 is TGTGCCTGGAGTGTAAATATGGATTCACCCCTCCACTTT.

This clonotype was counted a few times. The chain has TRBV9 and TRBJ2-7; D may be TRBD1 or TRBD2 (6 bases each). Germline CDR1 SGDLS, CDR2 YYNGEE. This CDR3 is built from 17 residues. Trimming left V 3 bases short and J 4 bases short, with 23 bases between. CDR3 region: CASSDKPGAVNRYEQYF. CDR3 bases: TGTGCCAGCAGCGACAAACCGGGGGCGGTGAATAGGTACGAGCAGTACTTC. Based on the CDR3 plus reference TRBV9 and TRBJ2-7, the full variable domain is DSGVTQTPKHLITATGQRVTLRCSPRSGDLSVYWYQQSLDQGLQFLIQYYNGEERAKGNILERFSAQQFPDLHSELNLSSLELGDSALYFCASSDKPGAVNRYEQYFGPGTRLTVT.

The sample holds many counts of this clonotype. The gene calls are TRBV7-2 and TRBJ1-3, with D uncertain. Trimming removed 1 base from V and 4 bases from J, with 11 bases in between. Germline lookup yields CDR1 SGHTA and CDR2 FQGNSA. The CDR3 consists of 15 residues. The CDR3 DNA sequence: TGTGCCAGCAGCTTAGTCGGCAGGATAGGAAACACCATATATTTT. Translation: CASSLVGRIGNTIYF.

The table lists this clonotype with a few counts. The junction shows a germline mismatch at one end, possibly a read error. This chain uses TRBV7-2 with TRBJ2-7; weak D call: TRBD1 (6 bases). This CDR3 comprises 16 residues. Looked up from germline, CDR1 is SGHTA and CDR2 is FQGNSA. Written as DNA, the CDR3 is TGTGCCAGCAGCTTAGTTCAAGGACAGAGCTCCTACGAGCGGTACTTC. It translates to CASSLVQGQSSYERYF.

This clonotype was seen once. Here the CDR3 reads CASSLTIGANTGELFF. CDR3 nucleotides: TGTGCCAGCAGCTTAACCATCGGGGCGAACACCGGGGAGCTGTTTTTT. This chain joins TRBV7-3 and TRBJ2-2; tentative D call: TRBD2 (5 bases). Germline CDR1 is SGHTA and CDR2 is FQGTGA. Trimming shortened V by 0 bases and J by 0 bases, and 8 bases separated the two germline ends. This CDR3 has 16 residues.

This clonotype was observed at least ten times. The rearrangement links TRBV28 to TRBJ2-3; D is unresolved. Germline values: CDR1 MDHEN, CDR2 SYDVKM. The V end lost 5 bases, the J end lost 2 bases, and 8 bases lay between the germline ends. The CDR3 has 13 residues. The DNA of the CDR3 is TGTGCCAGCAGTCCAACCAACACAGATACGCAGTATTTT. Its protein product is CASSPTNTDTQYF.